The clone carrying this T cell receptor beta chain was counted only a few times. This sample stems from a study of T cell clonotyping in hematopoietic cell transplantation. Trimming took 5 bases from V and 4 from J; bases not matched to a gene: 11. CDR3 length equals 15 residues. The germline gives CDR1 SGHTA, CDR2 FQGNSA. Repertoires were generated with immunoSEQ multiplex PCR, while TCRdb's copy carries only in-frame clones and drops some. The sample shows approximately 11,000 clones, around 45% of them seen only once. This TCR derives from a male patient in his forties or fifties who had an allogeneic stem cell transplant from an unrelated donor, so the T cells may come from the graft donor. Some clones in this sample may be carry-over from other donors' samples. The V call is TRBV7-2, the J call TRBJ2-7; 7 nucleotides line up with TRBD1. Material: PBMCs, obtained 30 days after allogeneic stem cell transplant. The CDR3 sequence is CASSLLTGFGYEQYF. The DNA of the CDR3 is TGTGCCAGCAGCCTCCTGACAGGGTTTGGGTACGAGCAGTACTTC.